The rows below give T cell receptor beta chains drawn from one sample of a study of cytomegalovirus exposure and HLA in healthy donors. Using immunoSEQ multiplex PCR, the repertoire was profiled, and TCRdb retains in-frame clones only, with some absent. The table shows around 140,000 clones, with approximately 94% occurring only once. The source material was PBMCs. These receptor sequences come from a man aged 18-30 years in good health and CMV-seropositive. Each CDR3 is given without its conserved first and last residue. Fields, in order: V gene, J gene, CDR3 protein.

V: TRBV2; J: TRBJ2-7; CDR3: ASSVQSREY
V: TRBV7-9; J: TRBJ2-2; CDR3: ASSPGLGGTGELF
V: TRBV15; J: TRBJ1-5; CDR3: ATSFKLNQPQH
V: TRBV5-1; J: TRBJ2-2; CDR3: ASSPLLDSGRARTGELF
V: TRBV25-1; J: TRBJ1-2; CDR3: AGSHEGVYGYT
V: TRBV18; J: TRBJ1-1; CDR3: ASSGTEAF
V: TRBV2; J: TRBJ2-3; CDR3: ASSGASGRAIWDTQY
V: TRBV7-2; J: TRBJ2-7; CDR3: ASSLGVAGGPPGRHEQY
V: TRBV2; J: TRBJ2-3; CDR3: ASSPRRNRGRLDTQY
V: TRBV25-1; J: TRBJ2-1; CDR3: ASTRGLGFNEQF
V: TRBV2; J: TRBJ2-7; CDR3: ASYTGAYEQY
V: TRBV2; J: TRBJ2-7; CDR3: ASSEGLAVGYEQY
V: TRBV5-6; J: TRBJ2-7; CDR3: ASTLSVSLYEQY
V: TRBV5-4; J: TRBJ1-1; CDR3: ASSLEPGLNTEAF
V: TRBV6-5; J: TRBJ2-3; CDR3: ASSSQGARTDTQY
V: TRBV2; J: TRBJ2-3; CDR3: ASSDTATVGEGDTQY
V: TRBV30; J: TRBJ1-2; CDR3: AWSGADGYT
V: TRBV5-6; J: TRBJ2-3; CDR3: ASSFRRRVFVTDTQY
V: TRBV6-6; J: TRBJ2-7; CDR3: ASRFQGGSEQY
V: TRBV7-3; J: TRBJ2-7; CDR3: ASSLVAGAAYEQY
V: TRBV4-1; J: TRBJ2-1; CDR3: ASSQGNTGVPYNEQF
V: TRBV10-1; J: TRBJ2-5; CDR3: ASSPGLTYQETQY
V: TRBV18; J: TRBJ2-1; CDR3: ASSPAREGQF
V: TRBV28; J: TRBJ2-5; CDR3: ASSQPRGETQY
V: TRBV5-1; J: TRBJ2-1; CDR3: ASSLPTSAYNEQF
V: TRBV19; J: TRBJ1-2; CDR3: ASMGLPGRAGYT
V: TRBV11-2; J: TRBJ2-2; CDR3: ASSKGQGPGTGELF
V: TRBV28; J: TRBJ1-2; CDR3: ASRTRGYYGYT
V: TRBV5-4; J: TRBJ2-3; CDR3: ASSLVAGQGDTQY
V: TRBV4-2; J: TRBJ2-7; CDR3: ASSQDAATYEQY
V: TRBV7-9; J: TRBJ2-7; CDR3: ASSFAGGGYEQY
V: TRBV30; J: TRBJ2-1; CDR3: AWSEDLENEQF
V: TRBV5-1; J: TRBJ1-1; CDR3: ASSLGVRDTEAF
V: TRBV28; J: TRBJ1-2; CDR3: ASSLIGGFNYGYT
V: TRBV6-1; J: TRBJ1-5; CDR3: ASSTDRAPGQPQH